Given below is one T cell receptor beta chain in context. Its matching antigen is unknown. This record comes from a study of T cell responses to AZD1222 COVID-19 vaccine. Study findings and constraints: The donors showed a predominance of white British ancestry and of females, with possible underestimation of clonal diversity. Spike-specific TCR breadth and depth rose after two AZD1222 doses.

Profiling relied on immunoSEQ multiplex PCR, and the TCRdb table lists in-frame clones only, not all of them. The sample shows 100,000 to 150,000 clones, approximately 90% of them seen only once. Per the germline V gene, CDR1 is SGDLS and CDR2 is YYNGEE. The CDR3 runs to 13 residues. Trimming pared 2 bases from V and 5 bases from J, leaving 8 bases between. J is TRBJ1-5 and V is TRBV9; a weak D match, TRBD1 (5 bases). This TCR was recovered from an adult in good health. This specimen consisted of peripheral blood, obtained on day 0 of AZD1222 vaccination. The CDR3 nucleotides read TGTGCCAGCAGCGTGGGCAGGGATCAGCCCCAGCATTTT. This sequence encodes CASSVGRDQPQHF.